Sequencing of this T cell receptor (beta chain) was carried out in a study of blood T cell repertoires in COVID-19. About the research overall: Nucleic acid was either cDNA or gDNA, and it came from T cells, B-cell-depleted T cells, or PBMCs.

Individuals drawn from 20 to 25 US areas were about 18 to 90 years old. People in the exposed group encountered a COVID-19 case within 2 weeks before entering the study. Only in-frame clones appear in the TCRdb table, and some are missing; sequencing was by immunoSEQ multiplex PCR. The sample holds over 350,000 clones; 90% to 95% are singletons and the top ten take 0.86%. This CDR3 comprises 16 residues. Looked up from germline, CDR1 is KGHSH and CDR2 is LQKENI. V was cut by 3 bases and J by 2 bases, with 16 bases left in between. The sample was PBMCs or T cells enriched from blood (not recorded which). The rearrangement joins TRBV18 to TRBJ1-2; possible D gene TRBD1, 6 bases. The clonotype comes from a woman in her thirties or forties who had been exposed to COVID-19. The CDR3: CASSPLRQEINYGYTF. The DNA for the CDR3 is TGTGCCAGCTCACCCTTACGACAGGAGATAAACTATGGCTACACCTTC.